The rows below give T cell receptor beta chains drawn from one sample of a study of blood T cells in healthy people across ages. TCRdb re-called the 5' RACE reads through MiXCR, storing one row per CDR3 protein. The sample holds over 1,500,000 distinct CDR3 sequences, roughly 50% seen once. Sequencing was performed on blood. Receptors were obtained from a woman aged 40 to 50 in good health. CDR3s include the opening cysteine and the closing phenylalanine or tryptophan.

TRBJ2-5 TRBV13 CASRQSGRIGETQYF
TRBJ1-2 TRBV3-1 CASSPRDRQNYGYTF
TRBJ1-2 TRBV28 CASSLWGARNYGYTF
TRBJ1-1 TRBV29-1 CSVSFGGTLNTEAFF
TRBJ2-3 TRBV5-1 CASSLTVGVADTQYF
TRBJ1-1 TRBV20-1 CSARVLGQGAGTEAFF
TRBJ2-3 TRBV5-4 CASLARGSTDTQYF
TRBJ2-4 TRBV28 CASSLFRVKSEQYF
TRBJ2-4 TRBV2 CASRVAKNIQYF
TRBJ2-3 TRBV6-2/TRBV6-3 CASSYPPITDTQYF
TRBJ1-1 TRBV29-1 CSARGTVRDTEAFF
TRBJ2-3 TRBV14 CASSQDLDLNTQYF
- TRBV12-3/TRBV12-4 CASRATGYEQYF
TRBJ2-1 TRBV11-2 CASSPPGSHSNEQFF
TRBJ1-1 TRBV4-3 CASSQGQGLPEAFF
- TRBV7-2 CASSQLAGEAYNEQYF
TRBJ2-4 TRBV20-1 CSARDRGGDIQYF
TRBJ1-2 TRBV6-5 CASSRPQDRRGYTF
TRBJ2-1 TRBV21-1 CARTGPTGRGLSYNEQFF
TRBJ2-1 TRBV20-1 CSARGTSGGAFNEQFF
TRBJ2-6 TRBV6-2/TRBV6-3 CASSSDRGSGANVLTF
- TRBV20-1 CSAFWGGEQYF
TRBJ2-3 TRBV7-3 CASSSGLAGYTDTQYF
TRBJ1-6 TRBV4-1 CASSPNYREVGSPLHF
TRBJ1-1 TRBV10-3 CAISESAAPTEAFF
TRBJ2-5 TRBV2 CASSELAGDQETQYF
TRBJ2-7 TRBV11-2 CASSLRGFAGPSYEQYF
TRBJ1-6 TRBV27 CASSSIRMAGSSYNSPLHF
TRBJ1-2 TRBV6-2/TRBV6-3 CASSRVTGDYGYTF
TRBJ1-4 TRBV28 CASMGRGGNGSPSNNEKLFF
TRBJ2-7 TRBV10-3 CAIQAGTGGHEQYF
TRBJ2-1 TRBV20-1 CSAGGGAYNEQFF
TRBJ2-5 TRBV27 CASRGAGPNQETQYF
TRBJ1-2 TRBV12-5 CASGLGTGRDYGYTF
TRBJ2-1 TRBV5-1 CASTHRAGEEQFF
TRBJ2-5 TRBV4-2 CASSQEAGGPGLLQSQETQYF
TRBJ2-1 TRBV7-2 CASSSPFGLAYNEQFF
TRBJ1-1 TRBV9 CASSVEVGGTVNTEAFF
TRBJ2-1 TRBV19 CASSMIWAMGQGLNEQFF
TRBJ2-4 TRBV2 CASSEIGGGLAKNIQYF
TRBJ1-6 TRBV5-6 CASSSLGRGQEDSPLHF
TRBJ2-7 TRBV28 CASGGQNPYEQYF
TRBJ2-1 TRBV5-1 CASSCTGVNYNEQFF
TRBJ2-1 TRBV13 CASSLRGGPLEQFF
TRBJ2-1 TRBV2 CASSSGTAGNNKQFF
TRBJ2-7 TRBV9 CASSEGLGTGGYEQYF